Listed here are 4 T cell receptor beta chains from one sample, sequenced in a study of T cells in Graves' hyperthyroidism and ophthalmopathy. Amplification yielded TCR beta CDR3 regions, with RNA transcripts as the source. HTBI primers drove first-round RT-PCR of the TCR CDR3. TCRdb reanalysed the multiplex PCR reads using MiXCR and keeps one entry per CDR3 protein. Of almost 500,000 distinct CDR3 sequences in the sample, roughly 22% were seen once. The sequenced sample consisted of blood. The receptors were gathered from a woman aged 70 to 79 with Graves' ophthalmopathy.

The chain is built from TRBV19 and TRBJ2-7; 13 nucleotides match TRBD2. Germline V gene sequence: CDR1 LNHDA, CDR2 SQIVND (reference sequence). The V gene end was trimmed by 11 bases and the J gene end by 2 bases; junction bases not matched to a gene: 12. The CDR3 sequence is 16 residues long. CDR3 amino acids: CAAPTSGRPQAYEQYF. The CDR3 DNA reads TGTGCCGCCCCGACTAGCGGGAGGCCCCAAGCCTACGAGCAGTACTTC.

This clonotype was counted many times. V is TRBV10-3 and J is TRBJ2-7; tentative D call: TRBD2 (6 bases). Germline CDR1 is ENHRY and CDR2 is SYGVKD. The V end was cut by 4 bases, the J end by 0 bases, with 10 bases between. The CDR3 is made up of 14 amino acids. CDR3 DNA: TGTGCCATCAGTGGAGGACTACCCTCCTACGAGCAGTACTTC. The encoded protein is CAISGGLPSYEQYF.

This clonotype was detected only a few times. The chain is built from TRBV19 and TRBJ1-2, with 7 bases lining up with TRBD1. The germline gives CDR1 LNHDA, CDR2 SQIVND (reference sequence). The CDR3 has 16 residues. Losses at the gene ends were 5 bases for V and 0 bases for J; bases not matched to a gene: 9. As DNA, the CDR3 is TGTGCCAGTAGTTTCTCTAGGGGGCTGTCTAACTATGGCTACACCTTC. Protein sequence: CASSFSRGLSNYGYTF.

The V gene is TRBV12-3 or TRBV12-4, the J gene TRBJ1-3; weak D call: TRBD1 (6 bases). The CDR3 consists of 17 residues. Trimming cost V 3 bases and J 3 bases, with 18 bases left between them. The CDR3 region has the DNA TGTGCCAGCAGTTTTAGCCTCAGGGGTCGGATTGGAAACACCATATATTTT. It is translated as CASSFSLRGRIGNTIYF.